The rows below give T cell receptor beta chains drawn from one sample of a study of blood T cells in healthy people across ages. TCRdb independently ran MiXCR on the 5' RACE reads; one entry per CDR3 protein. In the table there are roughly 1.6 million distinct CDR3 sequences, about 31% of which are singletons. The sample consisted of blood. These receptors were obtained from a woman aged 25 to 39 in good health. The CDR3 runs from the conserved cysteine through the conserved F or W. Fields, in order: V gene, CDR3 protein.

v_gene: TRBV25-1
CDR3aa: CASSWVSGRSSCEQYF

v_gene: TRBV13
CDR3aa: CASRPEGSYEQYF

v_gene: TRBV5-1
CDR3aa: CASSQGTGGYSYEQYF

v_gene: TRBV9
CDR3aa: CASSSPPGYEQYF

v_gene: TRBV11-2
CDR3aa: CASSSWTSGRAGETQYF

v_gene: TRBV7-2
CDR3aa: CASSHTGNYEQYF

v_gene: TRBV27
CDR3aa: CASSTRQGVKAEQYF

v_gene: TRBV5-1
CDR3aa: CASSARLAGRETQYF

v_gene: TRBV27
CDR3aa: CASSSNRDRSSGHTF

v_gene: TRBV7-8
CDR3aa: CASSPMAVGQPQHF

v_gene: TRBV5-1
CDR3aa: CASSVGQGLNEQYF

v_gene: TRBV9
CDR3aa: CASSEGTGRNSPLHF

v_gene: TRBV7-3
CDR3aa: CASSLLGPDTQYF

v_gene: TRBV6-5
CDR3aa: CASSYRTGYYEQYF

v_gene: TRBV27
CDR3aa: CASSLYNRGSQETQYF

v_gene: TRBV4-1
CDR3aa: CASSQGSGGRREETQYF

v_gene: TRBV4-2
CDR3aa: CASSQDISVGEAYNEQFF

v_gene: TRBV9
CDR3aa: CASSVGPSGLGGWQFF

v_gene: TRBV15
CDR3aa: CATSTGHVPVPEQFF

v_gene: TRBV6-2/TRBV6-3
CDR3aa: CVSSYSGSLSYNEQFF

v_gene: TRBV9
CDR3aa: CASSVAGLPGEQYF

v_gene: TRBV5-5
CDR3aa: CASSPFLAYIINEQYF

v_gene: TRBV5-1
CDR3aa: CASSPREFGSYEQYF

v_gene: TRBV7-9
CDR3aa: CASSQSGRGDYNEQFF

v_gene: TRBV7-9
CDR3aa: CASSLLGAVKGEQYF

v_gene: TRBV28
CDR3aa: CASSRDSSTTDTQYF

v_gene: TRBV4-1
CDR3aa: CASSPRIVSGGAGEAQYF

v_gene: TRBV30
CDR3aa: CAWGSEDTQYF

v_gene: TRBV20-1
CDR3aa: CSATGTLGETQYF

v_gene: TRBV2
CDR3aa: CASRGPGQGPSYEQYF

v_gene: TRBV7-7
CDR3aa: CASSKQGSETQYF

v_gene: TRBV20-1
CDR3aa: CSARELNGVRQYF

v_gene: TRBV20-1
CDR3aa: CSAISGSGGTDTQYF

v_gene: TRBV15
CDR3aa: CATSRVETEKAFF

v_gene: TRBV29-1
CDR3aa: CSLGEAWETQYF

v_gene: TRBV5-5
CDR3aa: CASSLEDYNGQFF

v_gene: TRBV5-5
CDR3aa: CASSWGTAEETQYF

v_gene: TRBV12-3/TRBV12-4
CDR3aa: CASSLGTGSGYTF

v_gene: TRBV12-3/TRBV12-4
CDR3aa: CASTSGQGLGETQYF

v_gene: TRBV5-1
CDR3aa: CASSPGGESGAFF

v_gene: TRBV3-1
CDR3aa: CASSRSSGDHEQYF

v_gene: TRBV20-1
CDR3aa: CSGLGTSGRNEQFF

v_gene: TRBV20-1
CDR3aa: CSARRTSLGPNSPLHF

v_gene: TRBV6-1
CDR3aa: CASSEVQGNYGYTF

v_gene: TRBV7-8
CDR3aa: CASSARQGARNEQFF

v_gene: TRBV5-1
CDR3aa: CASKEGVGTDTQYF

v_gene: TRBV20-1
CDR3aa: CSARVIGGPYEQYF

v_gene: TRBV20-1
CDR3aa: CSAPLGREGLGETQYF

v_gene: TRBV11-1
CDR3aa: CASSSDWGGNEQFF

v_gene: TRBV7-9
CDR3aa: CASTGGSGNTIYF